A single sample gave rise to the 25 T cell receptor beta chains below, sequenced in a study of cytomegalovirus exposure and HLA in healthy donors. It was with 60 Vbeta and 13 Jbeta primers that the PCR ran. Sequencing was performed with immunoSEQ multiplex PCR; in TCRdb, only in-frame clones are kept and a portion is missing. The sample has some 200,000 clones, 84% seen once. The sequencing sample was made of PBMCs. All receptors derive from a woman aged 45-60 years in good health and CMV-seropositive.

This clone appeared a single time. This chain joins TRBV7-8 and TRBJ2-1, with a weak D call TRBD1 (5 bases). Per the germline V gene, CDR1 is SGHVS and CDR2 is FQNEAQ. The ends were cut back, 0 bases at V and 1 base at J, with 10 bases in the middle. The CDR3 loop spans 16 amino acids. This chain's CDR3 is CASSLATAPSYNEQFF. Here the CDR3 DNA reads TGTGCCAGCAGCTTAGCGACAGCCCCTTCCTACAATGAGCAGTTCTTC.

The genes are TRBV7-9 and TRBJ1-2, with D unresolved. The V and J ends lost 1 base and 0 bases respectively, with 6 bases between them. The CDR3 runs 14 residues. Germline CDR1 reads SEHNR; CDR2 reads FQNEAQ (reference sequence). This chain's CDR3 is CASSLETSNYGYTF. CDR3 in DNA: TGTGCCAGCAGCTTAGAGACATCTAACTATGGCTACACCTTC.

Points on this clone: A junction boundary mismatches the germline segment, possibly from a read error. The chain employs TRBV6-6 and TRBJ1-3; 8 bases map to TRBD1. CDR3 length: 14 amino acids. Germline V gives CDR1 MNHNY, CDR2 SVGAGI (reference sequence). CDR3 amino acids: CASSHSNDRGTIYF. The CDR3 DNA reads as TGTGCCAGCAGTCACTCGAACGACAGGGGTACCATATATTTT.

The chain is built from TRBV30 and TRBJ1-6; D is unresolved. Per germline, CDR1 GTSNPN and CDR2 SVGIG (reference sequence). The CDR3 has 12 amino acids. V gave up 2 bases and J gave up 6 bases, with 5 bases separating them. The CDR3 is CAWSTPNSPLHF. In nucleotides, the CDR3 is TGTGCCTGGAGTACACCTAATTCACCCCTCCACTTT.

The rearrangement links TRBV19 to TRBJ2-3; a possible D gene is TRBD2 (6 bases). With 7 bases removed from V and 0 bases from J, the gap between germline ends came to 11 bases. The CDR3 totals 14 residues. From germline, CDR1 is LNHDA and CDR2 SQIVND (reference sequence). Here the CDR3 reads CASTEGGSTDTQYF. DNA for the CDR3: TGTGCCAGTACCGAGGGAGGAAGCACAGATACGCAGTATTTT. Combining the CDR3 with reference TRBV19 and TRBJ2-3 gives the whole variable domain DGGITQSPKYLFRKEGQNVTLSCEQNLNHDAMYWYRQDPGQGLRLIYYSQIVNDFQKGDIAEGYSVSREKKESFPLTVTSAQKNPTAFYLCASTEGGSTDTQYFGPGTRLTVL.

V gene TRBV15 combines with J gene TRBJ1-5, with TRBD1 as a possible D gene (5 bases). The CDR3 loop spans 14 amino acids. Looked up from germline, CDR1 is LNHNV and CDR2 is YYDKDF (reference sequence). V was cut by 8 bases and J by 0 bases, with 11 bases left in between. The CDR3: CATVGLLSNQPQHF. The CDR3 nucleotides read TGTGCCACCGTGGGACTCCTTAGCAATCAGCCCCAGCATTTT. The full variable domain, its missing parts supplied by reference TRBV15 and TRBJ1-5, is DAMVIQNPRYQVTQFGKPVTLSCSQTLNHNVMYWYQQKSSQAPKLLFHYYDKDFNNEADTPDNFQSRRPNTSFCFLDIRSPGLGDTAMYLCATVGLLSNQPQHFGDGTRLSIL.

The V call is TRBV19, the J call TRBJ2-3; 9 nucleotides match TRBD2. CDR3 length: 17 residues. CDR1 is LNHDA and CDR2 is SQIVND in the germline V gene (reference sequence). Trimming took 6 bases from V and 0 from J; bases not matched to a gene: 10. In DNA, the CDR3 is TGTGCCAGTAGCCCGACTAGCGGCTATTTAAGCACAGATACGCAGTATTTT. Amino acids: CASSPTSGYLSTDTQYF.

The CDR3 is CASSVAPGSLLDGYTF. CDR3 DNA: TGTGCCAGCAGCGTAGCTCCGGGATCCCTACTCGATGGCTACACCTTC. The chain carries TRBV9 and TRBJ1-2; D remains ambiguous. Trimming pared 0 bases from V and 6 bases from J, leaving 18 bases between. There are 16 residues in the CDR3. The germline V gene has CDR1 SGDLS and CDR2 YYNGEE.

The gene calls are TRBV28 and TRBJ1-4; the D is unclear. From germline, CDR1 is MDHEN and CDR2 SYDVKM. The CDR3 has 13 amino acids. Between the trimmed V and J ends, which lost 4 bases and 5 bases, there was a span of 8 bases. The CDR3 DNA reads TGTGCCAGCAGTTCGAGGCAGAATGAAAAACTGTTTTTT. Amino acids: CASSSRQNEKLFF.

The chain couples TRBV15 to TRBJ2-2; 9 bases fit TRBD1. With 4 bases clipped from V and 1 base from J, the junction kept 4 bases outside the gene matches. Germline V gene sequence: CDR1 LNHNV, CDR2 YYDKDF (reference sequence). CDR3 length: 16 amino acids. The CDR3 reads CATSKETGGNTGELFF. CDR3 coding DNA: TGTGCCACCAGCAAGGAGACAGGGGGGAACACCGGGGAGCTGTTTTTT.

This clone was recorded once. The V and J genes are TRBV9 and TRBJ2-2; 9 bases agree with TRBD1. V lost 0 bases and J lost 5; bases outside the gene matches: 2. Germline lookup yields CDR1 SGDLS and CDR2 YYNGEE. The CDR3 spans 15 residues. CDR3 bases: TGTGCCAGCAGCGTAGACAGGGGGCTAACCGGGGAGCTGTTTTTT. Translated, it gives CASSVDRGLTGELFF.

The chain is built from TRBV5-1 and TRBJ2-7; D is possibly TRBD1 (6 bases). CDR3 length equals 15 residues. CDR1 is SGHRS and CDR2 is YFSETQ in the germline V gene. Trimming removed 0 bases from V and 5 bases from J, with 15 bases in between. CDR3 region: CASSLEGPWGHEQYF. CDR3 DNA sequence: TGCGCCAGCAGCTTGGAGGGACCCTGGGGGCACGAGCAGTACTTC. The full variable domain, completed using reference TRBV5-1 and TRBJ2-7, is KAGVTQTPRYLIKTRGQQVTLSCSPISGHRSVSWYQQTPGQGLQFLFEYFSETQRNKGNFPGRFSGRQFSNSRSEMNVSTLELGDSALYLCASSLEGPWGHEQYFGPGTRLTVT.

The chain recombines TRBV29-1 with TRBJ1-1, with 7 bases that match TRBD1. This CDR3 contains 14 residues. From germline, CDR1 is SQVTM and CDR2 ANQGSEA. V shed 5 bases and J 5 bases; nucleotides not matched to a gene: 11. The CDR3 coding sequence is TGCAGCGTTACCCCGACAGGGATCCAGACTGAAGCTTTCTTT. Amino acids: CSVTPTGIQTEAFF.

The chain has TRBV5-5 and TRBJ2-3, with D maybe TRBD2 (5 bases). V lost 0 bases to trimming and J lost 2 bases, with 10 bases between them. The germline V gene encodes CDR1 SGHKS and CDR2 YYEKEE (reference sequence). CDR3 length: 15 residues. Written as DNA, the CDR3 is TGTGCCAGCAGCTTGGCTACTAGATTCACAGATACGCAGTATTTT. Translation gives CASSLATRFTDTQYF.

In its sample, this clone was seen a few times. CDR3 region: CASSFGVSYEQYF. In DNA form, the CDR3 reads TGTGCCAGCAGTTTTGGAGTATCCTACGAGCAGTACTTC. The J gene is TRBJ2-7, the V gene TRBV28; D is undetermined. The CDR3 covers 13 residues. V was trimmed by 3 bases and J by 1 base, leaving 7 bases between them. From germline, CDR1 is MDHEN and CDR2 SYDVKM.

This chain links TRBV7-9 with TRBJ1-5; 9 nucleotides match TRBD1. Germline trimming cut 5 bases from V and 7 bases from J; bases unmatched to any gene: 3. There are 13 residues in the CDR3. Germline values: CDR1 SEHNR, CDR2 FQNEAQ (reference sequence). This CDR3 reads CASSADRGQPQHF. For the CDR3, the DNA is TGTGCCAGCAGCGCGGACAGGGGCCAGCCCCAGCATTTT.

In the case of this clone: One junction end does not reproduce the germline sequence, and a read error may be involved. CDR3 sequence: CASSPGSGAYNEQFF. CDR3 DNA: TGTGCTAGCAGCCCCGGCAGCGGGGCCTACAATGAGCAGTTCTTC. The rearrangement joins TRBV7-7 to TRBJ2-1; 7 positions agree with TRBD2. This CDR3 is 15 amino acids long. The V gene's germline CDR1 is SSHAT and CDR2 FNYEAQ (reference sequence).

This clone has only a few counts. The J gene is TRBJ2-5, the V gene TRBV10-3, with D perhaps matching TRBD2 (5 bases). Germline V gene sequence: CDR1 ENHRY, CDR2 SYGVKD. V was clipped by 2 bases and J by 4 bases, with 8 bases between them. The CDR3 has 13 amino acids. The CDR3 is CAISEGSGETQYF. In nucleotides, the CDR3 is TGTGCCATCAGTGAGGGGAGTGGAGAGACCCAGTACTTC.

The chain uses TRBV11-2 and TRBJ1-3; D call uncertain. This CDR3 has 15 residues. V was pared by 6 bases and J by 0 bases, with 12 bases between. CDR1 is SGHAT, CDR2 FQNNGV, per germline. CDR3 bases: TGTGCCAGCAGAGTTGGCTTCCTCTCTGGAAACACCATATATTTT. As protein: CASRVGFLSGNTIYF.

The rearrangement links TRBV4-2 to TRBJ1-3; unclear D gene. This CDR3 comprises 15 residues. The V gene's germline CDR1 is LGHNA and CDR2 YNFKEQ. Trimming removed 5 bases at V and 4 bases at J, with 15 bases between. CDR3 in amino acids: CASSLAPGRGNTIYF. For the CDR3, the DNA is TGTGCCAGCAGCTTGGCGCCAGGCAGGGGAAACACCATATATTTT.

V usage is TRBV9 and J usage is TRBJ1-1; 10 bases match TRBD1. Germline V gene sequence: CDR1 SGDLS, CDR2 YYNGEE. This CDR3 is built from 17 residues. Losses at the gene ends were 2 bases for V and 5 bases for J; bases not matched to a gene: 12. CDR3: CASSVGTGVLGRTEAFF. The CDR3 region has the DNA TGTGCCAGCAGCGTTGGGACAGGGGTCTTAGGTAGGACTGAAGCTTTCTTT.

This clone was picked up a small number of times. Other DNA sequences in this sample translate to the same CDR3. The V and J genes are TRBV6-6 and TRBJ1-1; 10 bases fit TRBD1. The CDR3 has 14 amino acids. Germline V CDR1 and CDR2: MNHNY, SVGAGI (reference sequence). V shed 6 bases, J shed 1 base, and the junction held 2 bases outside the gene matches. The CDR3 bases are TGTGCCAGCAGCCGGACAGGGGGGAACACTGAAGCTTTCTTT. Protein: CASSRTGGNTEAFF.

This rearrangement joins TRBV19 to TRBJ1-6, with D perhaps matching TRBD1 (6 bases). Germline V CDR1 and CDR2: LNHDA, SQIVND (reference sequence). CDR3 length equals 16 residues. V was cut by 4 bases and J by 0 bases, with 10 bases left in between. DNA for the CDR3: TGTGCCAGTAGTAGCGACAGGAGCTCCTATAATTCACCCCTCCACTTT. Translation: CASSSDRSSYNSPLHF.

This clone was picked up a small number of times. The chain couples TRBV19 to TRBJ2-3, with no clear D. The germline V gene encodes CDR1 LNHDA and CDR2 SQIVND (reference sequence). V was clipped by 6 bases and J by 0 bases, with 7 bases between them. There are 13 residues in the CDR3. The DNA of the CDR3 is TGTGCCAGTAGAAGAGGAAGCACAGATACGCAGTATTTT. Its translation is CASRRGSTDTQYF.

This chain links TRBV28 with TRBJ2-3, with 10 bases fitting TRBD2. Germline loops: CDR1 MDHEN, CDR2 SYDVKM. The length of the CDR3 is 15 residues. V was clipped by 5 bases and J by 9 bases; unmatched bases: 11. The CDR3, as DNA: TGTGCCAGCAGTGTTAGCGGGGGGCTTCAAAGGACGCAGTATTTT. Amino acids: CASSVSGGLQRTQYF.